Listed below are T cell receptor beta chains from one sample, sequenced in a study of blood T cell repertoires in COVID-19. Only in-frame clones appear in the TCRdb table, and some are missing; sequencing was by immunoSEQ multiplex PCR. The data hold 200,000 to 250,000 clones, with 65% to 90% observed a single time. The sample was PBMCs or T cells enriched from blood (not recorded which). These receptors were obtained from a middle-aged woman with acute COVID-19. Both conserved end residues are part of each CDR3. D genes are given only for firm matches. Expanded clones get a size class; other rows say once, few or many, or leave the size out.

>NA|TRBJ1-2|once|TRBV19
TGTGCCAGTAGTATAGACCCAATAGAGAACTATGGCTACACCTTC
CASSIDPIENYGYTF
>NA|TRBJ2-7|NA|TRBV5-1
TGCGCCAGCAGCTTGAAGGGAGATGCCTACGAGCAGTACTTC
CASSLKGDAYEQYF
>NA|TRBJ1-6|few|TRBV27
TGTGCCAGCGGAGGGGGGGGTTCACCCCTCCACTTT
CASGGGGSPLHF
>TRBD1|TRBJ1-3|NA|TRBV18
TGTGCCAGCTCATCGGGGACAGTACCTGGAAACACCATATATTTT
CASSSGTVPGNTIYF
>NA|TRBJ2-3|NA|TRBV12-3/TRBV12-4
TGTGCCAGCAGGCCTGCAGCAGATACGCAGTATTTT
CASRPAADTQYF
>NA|TRBJ2-3|NA|TRBV3-1/TRBV3-2
TGTGCCAGCAGCGACCGACTACCCCCCGATACGCAGTATTTT
CASSDRLPPDTQYF
>NA|TRBJ1-1|NA|TRBV13
TGTGCCAGCAGCGTTGAGGCACCTGAAGCTTTCTTT
CASSVEAPEAFF
>TRBD1|TRBJ1-5|NA|TRBV12-3/TRBV12-4
TGTGCCAGCAACAGGGGGCAAGATCAGCCCCAGCATTTT
CASNRGQDQPQHF
>NA|TRBJ2-5|NA|TRBV20-1
TGCAGTGCTAGCGGCCAAGAGACCCAGTACTTC
CSASGQETQYF
>TRBD2|TRBJ2-7|NA|TRBV28
TGTGCCAGCAGTCCTCCCCTAACTTGGACTAGCGCGAACTACGAGCAGTACTTC
CASSPPLTWTSANYEQYF
>TRBD2|TRBJ2-5|once|TRBV3-1/TRBV3-2
TGTGCCAGCAGCCAAGTTCCAAGATCGGGGACTAGCGGGAGCGGGGAGACCCAGTACTTC
CASSQVPRSGTSGSGETQYF
>NA|TRBJ1-2|NA|TRBV6-2/TRBV6-3
TGTGCCAGCAGTTACTCCGGACAGACCTATGGCTACACCTTC
CASSYSGQTYGYTF
>NA|TRBJ2-1|few|TRBV29-1
TGCAGCGGGGGGGTCGGGGACACGCGGAAGTTCTTC
CSGGVGDTRKFF
>TRBD1|TRBJ1-5|NA|TRBV12-5
TGTGCTAGTGGTCCAGGGGGTTCTAGCAATCAGCCCCAGCATTTT
CASGPGGSSNQPQHF
>TRBD1|TRBJ1-1|NA|TRBV3-1/TRBV3-2
TGTGCCAGCAGCCCTGGGACAGTTAAGGCTGAAGCTTTCTTT
CASSPGTVKAEAFF
>NA|TRBJ1-3|NA|TRBV6-5
TGTGCCAGCAGTTCTGGACAGTCCGGAAACACCATATATTTT
CASSSGQSGNTIYF
>TRBD2|TRBJ2-3|NA|TRBV12-5
TGTGCTAGTGGTCCCCTTTTTTCTAGCGGATACACAGATACGCAGTATTTT
CASGPLFSSGYTDTQYF
>NA|TRBJ1-6|NA|TRBV6-6
TGTGCCAGCAGTCCCCCCCAGGGGAGCTCCTATAATTCACCCCTCCACTTT
CASSPPQGSSYNSPLHF
>TRBD1|TRBJ1-1|NA|TRBV5-1
TGCGCCAGCAGCTTACAGGGGGAAAGGAACACTGAAGCTTTCTTT
CASSLQGERNTEAFF
>NA|TRBJ1-6|NA|TRBV7-3
TGTGCCAGCAGCCCCCTCCTAGGTTCACCCCTCCACTTT
CASSPLLGSPLHF
>NA|TRBJ2-4|NA|TRBV28
TGTGCCAGCAGTTTATTTACAGGAGGGCAAAACATTCAGTACTTC
CASSLFTGGQNIQYF
>TRBD2|TRBJ2-2|NA|TRBV6-5
TGTGCCAGCAGACCTAGCGGGAGGAACACCGGGGAGCTGTTTTTT
CASRPSGRNTGELFF
>TRBD2|TRBJ2-3|NA|TRBV7-2
TGTGCCAGCAGTGGGATTGGCGGGACTAGCGCCGACTCAGATACGCAGTATTTT
CASSGIGGTSADSDTQYF
>TRBD1|TRBJ1-5|once|TRBV28
TGTGCCAGCTCAACAGGGGTCAATCAGCCCCAGCATTTT
CASSTGVNQPQHF
>TRBD1|TRBJ2-3|NA|TRBV10-3
TGTGCCCTGGGGGGGGACAGGGACACAGATACGCAGTATTTT
CALGGDRDTDTQYF
>NA|TRBJ2-3|NA|TRBV11-2
TGTGCCAGCAGCTTCGGTGGAGATACGCAGTATTTT
CASSFGGDTQYF
>NA|TRBJ2-3|NA|TRBV19
TGTGCCAGTAGTATCTTCGGAGGGGGCACAGATACGCAGTATTTT
CASSIFGGGTDTQYF
>NA|TRBJ1-6|NA|TRBV5-6
TGTGCCAGCAGCTTGGTTGGGTCAGGGAAAAATTCACCCCTCCACTTT
CASSLVGSGKNSPLHF
>NA|TRBJ2-1|once|TRBV7-6
TGTGCCAGCAGCCCACGAAGGGAGGGGGGAGGCGAGCAGTTCTTC
CASSPRREGGGEQFF
>TRBD2|TRBJ2-7|NA|TRBV11-1
TGTGCCAGCAGCATCCCGGGACTACCAGCCGAGCAGTACTTC
CASSIPGLPAEQYF
>TRBD1|TRBJ1-2|NA|TRBV7-9
TGTGCCAGCAGCCAACATGGCAACAGGGGGGATGGCTACACCTTC
CASSQHGNRGDGYTF
>NA|TRBJ1-1|NA|TRBV19
TGTGCCAGTAGTATTTTCGACACTGAAGCTTTCTTT
CASSIFDTEAFF
>TRBD1|TRBJ1-5|NA|TRBV27
TGTGCCAGCAGGGGGACAGGTTATAGCAATCAGCCCCAGCATTTT
CASRGTGYSNQPQHF
>TRBD1|TRBJ1-5|NA|TRBV28
TGTGCCAGCAGTTCCCCAGGGGGAAACCAGCCCCAGCATTTT
CASSSPGGNQPQHF
>NA|TRBJ1-2|NA|TRBV6-5
TGTGCCAGCAGTTACGCAGGGGCCTATGGCTACACCTTC
CASSYAGAYGYTF
>NA|TRBJ2-5|few|TRBV7-6
TGTGCCAGCAGCCCGGGACTCGAAGAGACCCAGTACTTC
CASSPGLEETQYF
>TRBD2|TRBJ2-7|NA|TRBV7-2
TGTGCCAGCAGCTCGACTAGCGGGACTCAATACGAGCAGTACTTC
CASSSTSGTQYEQYF
>TRBD2|TRBJ2-3|NA|TRBV11-2
TGTGCCAGCAGCCTCCGGGTAGCGGGAGGGGGGGGCACAGATACGCAGTATTTT
CASSLRVAGGGGTDTQYF
>NA|TRBJ2-6|NA|TRBV2
TGTGCCAGCAGTGAAAGTGGAGTTGGGGCCAACGTCCTGACTTTC
CASSESGVGANVLTF
>TRBD1|TRBJ2-7|NA|TRBV28
TGTGCCAGCAGTTCCCCCTCCAGGGGGCTACTCTACGAGCAGTACTTC
CASSSPSRGLLYEQYF
>TRBD1|TRBJ1-2|NA|TRBV7-2
TGTGCCAGCAGCCCAGACAGGGACCCTAACTATGGCTACACCTTC
CASSPDRDPNYGYTF
>NA|TRBJ1-4|NA|TRBV18
TGTGCCAGCTCCCCGGGATTGGGTGAAAAACTGTTTTTT
CASSPGLGEKLFF
>NA|TRBJ2-2|NA|TRBV7-7
TGTGCCAGCAGCCAGGGCAATACCGGGGAGCTGTTTTTT
CASSQGNTGELFF
>TRBD1|TRBJ1-6|once|TRBV7-9
TGTGCCAGCAGCCCCGGACAGGGTCGCAATTCACCCCTCCACTTT
CASSPGQGRNSPLHF
>NA|TRBJ1-5|few|TRBV5-8
TGTGCCAGCAGCCCACGGACTGCGGGGCCCCAGCATTTT
CASSPRTAGPQHF
>NA|TRBJ2-3|NA|TRBV7-3
TGTGCCAGCAGCTCGGACACTAGCACAGATACGCAGTATTTT
CASSSDTSTDTQYF
>TRBD1|TRBJ2-7|NA|TRBV19
TGTGCCAGTAGTTACGGGACAGGGGGTTACGAGCAGTACTTC
CASSYGTGGYEQYF
>TRBD1|TRBJ2-1|NA|TRBV29-1
TGCAGCGTTGAGGTCCGGGCAGGGGGATTTTACAATGAGCAGTTCTTC
CSVEVRAGGFYNEQFF
>NA|TRBJ2-6|NA|TRBV7-3
TGTGCCAGCAGCTTCACTAACGAGCGCACCCGAGGGGCCAACGTCCTGACTTTC
CASSFTNERTRGANVLTF
>NA|TRBJ1-1|few|TRBV7-2
TGTGCCAGCAGCTTAGCAATCGTAGCTTTCTTT
CASSLAIVAFF
>NA|TRBJ2-7|NA|TRBV18
TGTGCCAGCTCAGTTACAGGGCGCTCCTACGAGCAGTACTTC
CASSVTGRSYEQYF
>TRBD2|TRBJ2-2|NA|TRBV29-1
TGCAGCGTGGGGACTAGCGGGAGTGGGGGGACCGGGGAGCTGTTTTTT
CSVGTSGSGGTGELFF
>TRBD1|TRBJ2-7|NA|TRBV28
TGTGCCAGCAGCGGGACAGGTCGCGAGCAGTACTTC
CASSGTGREQYF
>NA|TRBJ1-3|NA|TRBV18
TGTGCCAGCTCACCGGGGCCCAGGCAATCTGGAAACACCATATATTTT
CASSPGPRQSGNTIYF
>NA|TRBJ2-2|NA|TRBV19
TGTGCCAGTAGTATTCGGAGCGGAAACACCGGGGAGCTGTTTTTT
CASSIRSGNTGELFF
>TRBD1|TRBJ2-1|NA|TRBV5-1
TGCGCCAGCAGCTTGGCCGGGACAGAAATTTACAATGAGCAGTTCTTC
CASSLAGTEIYNEQFF
>TRBD2|TRBJ2-3|NA|TRBV6-2/TRBV6-3
TGTGCCAGCAGTTATGGCGGGAGTAGAGATACGCAGTATTTT
CASSYGGSRDTQYF